The present TCR beta chain was sequenced within a study of CD8 T cells in Susac syndrome. Random hexamers were used to reverse transcribe an amount of about 0.5 to 1 ug RNA. Amplification of TCR beta CDR3 spanned 54 Vbeta and 13 Jbeta via immunoSEQ multiplex PCR. TCRdb re-derived calls from the immunoSEQ multiplex PCR reads in MiXCR, one entry per CDR3 protein. The table records tens of thousands of distinct CDR3 sequences, 93% of them present only once. CDR1 is MNHEY, CDR2 SVGAGI, per germline. V lost 2 bases to trimming and J lost 0 bases, with 15 bases between them. The CDR3 contains 17 residues. Sequencing targeted TCR beta in T cells from blood (CD8+ and CD4+). Patients with stable or active relapsing-remitting disease, all of them treatment-naive, made up the multiple sclerosis controls. TEMRA cells were enriched by FACS, and CD4+ and CD8+ T cells were negatively isolated.

The sequence was collected from a human donor with multiple sclerosis. The sample taken for sequencing was CD8+ T cells from PBMCs. This chain joins TRBV6-5 and TRBJ2-3; D possibly uses TRBD1 or TRBD2 (6 bases each). The CDR3 reads CASSYTRGRKSTDTQYF. In nucleotides, the CDR3 is TGTGCCAGCAGTTACACAAGGGGGAGGAAGAGCACAGATACGCAGTATTTT.